This T cell receptor beta chain was observed in a study of blood T cell repertoires in COVID-19. The authors' processing: Nucleated cell number was recorded as an estimate derived from reference gene primer amplification. Libraries were prepared by immunoSEQ multiplex PCR; TCRdb keeps only in-frame clonotypes and omits some of them. The V and J calls and clone size come from that table; D and trimming were worked out from the DNA. The sample consists of 150,000 to 200,000 clones, 75% to 85% of them appearing once. Enrollees, roughly 18 to 90 years old, lived in 20 to 25 US areas. The material sequenced was PBMCs or T cells enriched from blood (not recorded which). The receptor was isolated from a man aged 40-49 years who had recovered from COVID-19.

The CDR3 loop reads CASSVEGAGGYTF. In DNA, the CDR3 is TGTGCCAGCAGTGTGGAGGGGGCGGGTGGCTACACCTTC. This sequence joins TRBV2 and TRBJ1-2, with 7 bases identical to TRBD1. This CDR3 has 13 amino acids. CDR1 and CDR2 from the germline V gene are SNHLY and FYNNEI. J was trimmed by 7 bases and V by 4 bases; bases with no gene match: 6.